This TCR beta chain was identified during a study of OX40 agonist ivuxolimab in advanced cancers. Findings of the study overall: Certain nonresponding patients likewise had low normalized T-cell clonal expansion. Mean expanded clone counts were higher in CD8+ than CD4+ T cells.

With V trimmed by 5 bases and J by 5 bases, 4 bases remained unmatched. CDR1 and CDR2 from the germline V gene are SGHTS and YDEGEE. This CDR3 is built from 14 residues. This clone has just a few counts. The antigen is undetermined. The protocol was immunoSEQ multiplex PCR, while the TCRdb copy is restricted to in-frame clones and leaves out a portion. The table has 80,000 or so clones, 86% seen once. The chain joins TRBV5-8 to TRBJ2-5; 12 bases are shared with TRBD2. The TCR sequence derives from an adult with an advanced solid tumor such as melanoma, head and neck, liver or kidney cancer. Sequenced material: CD4+ or CD8+ T cells sorted from blood, taken in a trial of the OX40 agonist ivuxolimab. The CDR3 DNA reads TGTGCCAGCAGTACCGGGACTAGCGGGGAGACCCAGTACTTC. Its protein is CASSTGTSGETQYF.